The 8 T cell receptor beta chains below were found in one sample sequenced in a study of monozygotic twins with inflammatory bowel disease. Reprocessing the 5' RACE reads, TCRdb reports a single entry for every CDR3 protein and omits DNA. In all, the sample yields approximately 380,000 distinct CDR3 sequences. The sequencing input was blood. These receptors all stem from a human donor with ulcerative colitis or Crohn's disease, or a healthy co-twin of an affected twin (not recorded which).

The chain has TRBV29-1 and TRBJ1-2; with no DNA, the TCRdb D assignment of TRBD1 cannot be verified. The CDR3 consists of 13 residues. Germline CDR1 reads SQVTM; CDR2 reads ANQGSEA. CDR3 loop: CSVNRGQGYGYTF.

The chain links TRBV6-2 or TRBV6-3 to TRBJ1-5. The germline gives CDR1 MNHEY, CDR2 SVGEGT. This CDR3 is built from 15 residues. The CDR3 spells CASSTRQRVNQPQHF.

The rearrangement joins TRBV30 to TRBJ2-1; without DNA, the TCRdb call of TRBD1 cannot be checked. This CDR3 comprises 13 residues. Germline V gene lookup returns CDR1 GTSNPN and CDR2 SVGIG (reference sequence). The CDR3 loop is CAWTTGPEYEQFF.

CDR3 loop: CASSLRDGISTLNTGELFF. This rearrangement joins TRBV9 to TRBJ2-2; TCRdb selects TRBD1, and the lack of DNA leaves this call unchecked. The germline CDR1 and CDR2 sequences are SGDLS and YYNGEE. This CDR3 region has 19 residues. Complete variable domain (other parts from reference TRBV9 and TRBJ2-2): DSGVTQTPKHLITATGQRVTLRCSPRSGDLSVYWYQQSLDQGLQFLIQYYNGEERAKGNILERFSAQQFPDLHSELNLSSLELGDSALYFCASSLRDGISTLNTGELFFGEGSRLTVL.

CDR3 region: CASSTTSGGSSTDTQYF. The chain joins TRBV7-2 to TRBJ2-3; TCRdb indicates TRBD2, and absent DNA this call remains unverified. From germline, CDR1 is SGHTA and CDR2 FQGNSA. This CDR3 has 17 amino acids.

This rearrangement joins TRBV7-9 to TRBJ2-7; TCRdb indicates TRBD1, and absent DNA this call remains unverified. The CDR3 length is 15 residues. CDR1 is SEHNR, CDR2 FQNEAQ, per germline (reference sequence). CDR3 sequence: CASTIDRDRAYEQYF.

The chain links TRBV4-2 to TRBJ2-1; TCRdb's D call, TRBD1, is unchecked because there is no DNA. This CDR3 comprises 15 residues. Germline V CDR1 and CDR2: LGHNA, YNFKEQ. The CDR3 loop reads CASSPPGQVYNEQFF.

This chain's CDR3 is CASSLNRGRNDEQFF. The rearrangement uses TRBV7-7 and TRBJ2-1; TCRdb proposes TRBD1, but this gene call is untestable without DNA. The CDR3 length is 15 residues. CDR1 and CDR2 (germline): SSHAT, FNYEAQ (reference sequence). Full variable domain (rest looked up from reference TRBV7-7 and TRBJ2-1): GAGVSQSPRYKVTKRGQDVTLRCDPISSHATLYWYQQALGQGPEFLTYFNYEAQPDKSGLPSDRFSAERPEGSISTLTIQRTEQRDSAMYRCASSLNRGRNDEQFFGPGTRLTVL.